These 19 T cell receptor beta chains share one sample of origin, sequenced in a study of blood T cell repertoires in COVID-19. Data came from immunoSEQ multiplex PCR; TCRdb stores just in-frame clones and leaves some out. The sample lists under 250,000 clones; roughly 80% were seen once. The material sequenced was PBMCs or T cells enriched from blood (not recorded which). The receptors originated from a woman aged 40-49 years who had been exposed to COVID-19.

The V call is TRBV5-8, the J call TRBJ1-4; D is undetermined. Per the germline V gene, CDR1 is SGHTS and CDR2 is YDEGEE. The CDR3 covers 14 residues. V dropped 0 bases and J dropped 5 bases, with 8 bases sitting between them. The CDR3 protein is CASSLVSENEKLFF. DNA of the CDR3: TGTGCCAGCAGCTTGGTCTCAGAAAATGAAAAACTGTTTTTT.

V gene TRBV11-3 combines with J gene TRBJ2-7, with D perhaps matching TRBD1 (6 bases). The ends were cut back, 3 bases at V and 2 bases at J, with 14 bases in the middle. Per the germline V gene, CDR1 is SGHNT and CDR2 is YENEEA. The CDR3 sequence is 15 residues long. The CDR3 reads CASSLGAGPTYEQYF. CDR3 DNA sequence: TGTGCCAGCAGCTTGGGGGCTGGGCCGACCTACGAGCAGTACTTC.

The chain employs TRBV4-1 and TRBJ2-3; 8 nucleotides match TRBD2. Germline V gene data show CDR1 as MGHRA and CDR2 as YSYEKL. CDR3 length: 17 amino acids. Trimming removed 5 bases from V and 2 bases from J; junction bases left unmatched: 12. The CDR3: CASSSHSSGGDTDTQYF. In nucleotides, the CDR3 is TGCGCCAGCAGCTCCCACTCCAGCGGGGGAGACACAGATACGCAGTATTTT.

The chain employs TRBV19 and TRBJ1-3; D possibly corresponds to TRBD1 (6 bases). Trimming took 4 bases from V and 2 from J, leaving 12 bases between them. Germline V lookup: CDR1 LNHDA, CDR2 SQIVND (reference sequence). The CDR3 runs 15 residues. This CDR3 is CASSTKTGTGNTIYF. The CDR3 nucleotides read TGTGCCAGTAGTACCAAGACAGGAACTGGAAACACCATATATTTT.

This clone was detected only once. The J gene is TRBJ2-3, the V gene TRBV5-4, with TRBD2 identical over 16 bases. V shed 4 bases and J 0 bases; nucleotides not matched to a gene: 5. The CDR3 runs to 18 residues. In germline, CDR1 is SGHNT, CDR2 YYREEE (reference sequence). CDR3 nucleotide sequence: TGTGCCAGCAGCCCGGGACTAGCGGGGGGGTCTAGCACAGATACGCAGTATTTT. It yields the protein CASSPGLAGGSSTDTQYF.

The rearrangement uses TRBV6-5 and TRBJ2-7; 8 nucleotides line up with TRBD1. The junction had 10 bases not matched to a gene; V was cut back by 7 bases and J by 2 bases. There are 15 residues in the CDR3. Germline CDR1 reads MNHEY; CDR2 reads SVGAGI. CDR3 amino acids: CASTYRQGAPYEQYF. The CDR3 DNA follows: TGTGCCAGCACCTACAGGCAGGGGGCACCCTACGAGCAGTACTTC.

This chain joins TRBV28 and TRBJ1-5; 10 bases agree with TRBD1. The germline V gene has CDR1 MDHEN and CDR2 SYDVKM. The CDR3 spans 15 residues. V lost 8 bases and J lost 6; bases outside the gene matches: 10. CDR3 region: CASSSGTGEGQPQHF. In nucleotides, the CDR3 is TGTGCCAGCTCCTCGGGGACAGGGGAAGGTCAGCCCCAGCATTTT.

The gene calls are TRBV28 and TRBJ1-6, with unresolved D. This CDR3 spans 15 amino acids. V lost 8 bases, J lost 7 bases, and 18 bases lay in between. The germline V gene encodes CDR1 MDHEN and CDR2 SYDVKM. CDR3 coding DNA: TGTGCCAGCTTTTCGGGGTTCGGTGGGAATTCACCCCTCCACTTT. As protein: CASFSGFGGNSPLHF.

V gene TRBV7-9 combines with J gene TRBJ1-6, with D possibly TRBD1 on 5 matching bases. The germline CDR1 and CDR2 sequences are SEHNR and FQNEAQ (reference sequence). This CDR3 is built from 16 residues. V was cut by 5 bases and J by 1 base, with 12 bases left in between. This CDR3 reads CASSPAKGSYNSPLHF. CDR3 coding DNA: TGTGCCAGCAGCCCCGCGAAGGGGTCCTATAATTCACCCCTCCACTTT.

The V call is TRBV5-1, the J call TRBJ1-6; D is possibly TRBD1 (5 bases). CDR1 and CDR2 (germline): SGHRS, YFSETQ. The CDR3 is 15 residues long. The V gene lost 5 bases and the J gene lost 3 bases, with 12 bases spanning the gap. The CDR3 DNA reads TGCGCCAGCAGTCACCGACAGAACTATAATTCACCCCTCCACTTT. Translated: CASSHRQNYNSPLHF.

This chain connects TRBV10-3 to TRBJ2-7; TRBD2 might be the D (5 bases). The CDR3 is 14 residues long. V shed 3 bases and J shed 2 bases, with 11 bases lying between them. CDR1 is ENHRY, CDR2 SYGVKD, per germline. CDR3 loop: CAISDARGAYEQYF. CDR3 DNA: TGTGCCATCAGTGACGCCCGGGGTGCCTACGAGCAGTACTTC.

A few counts support this clone. This chain connects TRBV30 to TRBJ1-6; D not resolved. Trimming left V 3 bases short and J 1 base short, with 10 bases between. The CDR3 runs 15 residues. Germline CDR1 and CDR2: GTSNPN and SVGIG (reference sequence). As DNA, the CDR3 is TGTGCCTGGAGATACCAGTTTTCCTATAATTCACCCCTCCACTTT. Protein product: CAWRYQFSYNSPLHF.

Comments on this clone: A much larger clone differs from this one at a single base, so this may be a read error. This specimen includes other DNA sequences encoding the same CDR3. The chain recombines TRBV5-1 with TRBJ1-6; maybe TRBD1 (5 bases). The CDR3 sequence is 14 residues long. V was trimmed by 3 bases and J by 8 bases, leaving 12 bases between them. Looked up from germline, CDR1 is SGHRS and CDR2 is YFSETQ. CDR3 DNA sequence: TGCGCCAGCAGCTACCAGGGTAGGGATTCACCCCTCCACTTT. Its protein product is CASSYQGRDSPLHF.

The chain has TRBV3-1 (or the pseudogene TRBV3-2) and TRBJ2-1, with D perhaps matching TRBD2 (5 bases). This CDR3 is 15 amino acids long. The germline CDR1 and CDR2 sequences are LGHDT and YNNKEL (reference sequence). Trimming took off 3 bases at V and 10 bases at J, with 19 bases between the two ends. The CDR3 region is CASSQGLDSPREQFF. Written as DNA, the CDR3 is TGTGCCAGCAGCCAGGGCCTGGACTCCCCGCGGGAGCAGTTCTTC.

This clone was counted only a few times. The chain links TRBV5-1 to TRBJ2-3, with 7 bases lining up with TRBD2. There are 17 residues in the CDR3. Germline V gene lookup returns CDR1 SGHRS and CDR2 YFSETQ. V was clipped by 0 bases and J by 2 bases; unmatched bases: 9. The CDR3 DNA sequence: TGCGCCAGCAGCTTGGTTTGGGCTAGCGGAGACACAGATACGCAGTATTTT. Its translation is CASSLVWASGDTDTQYF.

A few counts support this clone. The chain carries TRBV10-1 and TRBJ2-5, with 8 bases matching TRBD1. The V and J ends lost 9 bases and 1 base, in that order; junction bases with no gene match: 1. CDR1 and CDR2 (germline): WNHNN, SYGVQD (reference sequence). This CDR3 comprises 12 residues. CDR3 bases: TGCGCCAGACAGGGGGTCCAAGAGACCCAGTACTTC. Its translation is CARQGVQETQYF.

This clone has a single count. This chain uses TRBV6-5 with TRBJ1-2, with no clear D. The V end lost 0 bases, the J end lost 6 bases, and 11 bases lay between the germline ends. The germline V gene encodes CDR1 MNHEY and CDR2 SVGAGI. The CDR3 runs to 14 residues. The CDR3 DNA follows: TGTGCCAGCAGTTACTCAGCGGATTCTCATGGCTACACCTTC. It is translated as CASSYSADSHGYTF.

This rearrangement joins TRBV28 to TRBJ1-6, with D unresolved. The ends were cut back, 6 bases at V and 4 bases at J, with 10 bases in the middle. The CDR3 extends over 14 amino acids. CDR1 MDHEN and CDR2 SYDVKM come from the germline V gene. CDR3 DNA sequence: TGTGCCAGCAGGCGTCCCTATTATAATTCACCCCTCCACTTT. Amino acid sequence: CASRRPYYNSPLHF.

Only a few counts were recorded for this clone. The V and J genes are TRBV7-3 and TRBJ2-5; TRBD1 might be the D (6 bases). Trimming cost V 2 bases and J 3 bases, with 10 bases left between them. Germline V gives CDR1 SGHTA, CDR2 FQGTGA. This CDR3 spans 14 amino acids. The CDR3 sequence: CASSLGRQEETQYF. The CDR3 nucleotides read TGTGCCAGCAGCTTAGGTAGACAGGAAGAGACCCAGTACTTC.